These 3 T cell receptor beta chains were sequenced from one sample in a study of blood T cells in healthy people across ages. A second PCR of about 7 to 11 cycles used a sample-barcoded 5' primer and a J-beta primer mix. Via MiXCR, TCRdb re-called the 5' RACE reads, giving one row per CDR3 protein. The table includes roughly 800,000 distinct CDR3 sequences, about 36% detected once. Specimen: blood. The receptors come from a man younger than 30 in good health.

The V and J genes are TRBV12-3 or TRBV12-4 and TRBJ2-2, with D uncertain. Trimming pared 5 bases from V and 5 bases from J, leaving 21 bases between. The CDR3 is 17 residues long. CDR3 in amino acids: CASSPRPKLPQTGELFF. The CDR3 coding sequence is TGTGCCAGCAGTCCCAGACCCAAACTGCCACAAACCGGGGAGCTGTTTTTT.

This clonotype appeared many times. The chain links TRBV12-3 or TRBV12-4 to TRBJ2-5; D is ambiguous. V was cut by 1 base and J by 3 bases, with 3 bases left in between. The CDR3 contains 12 residues. The CDR3 protein is CASSLGKETQYF. The CDR3 DNA reads as TGTGCCAGCAGTTTAGGGAAAGAGACCCAGTACTTC.

V usage is TRBV20-1 and J usage is TRBJ2-3; a weak D match, TRBD2 (5 bases). Germline values: CDR1 DFQATT, CDR2 SNEGSKA (reference sequence). The CDR3 sequence is 13 residues long. The V end was cut by 6 bases, the J end by 4 bases, with 14 bases between. The CDR3 spells CSATGLSSDTQYF. The CDR3 DNA follows: TGCAGTGCCACCGGACTGTCCTCAGATACGCAGTATTTT.